The entry below gives a single T cell receptor (beta chain) sequence along with its context. Its target is not known. These data are taken from a study of CD8 T cells in ankylosing spondylitis. Overall study findings and caveats: Significant enrichment of disease-linked clones was reported in matched ankylosing spondylitis synovial fluid. Clones linked to the disease showed a CD8+ phenotype. They occurred at relatively low frequencies in peripheral blood. Blood of patients with ankylosing spondylitis appeared to be characterized by a TCR beta motif of seven or eight highly homologous variants.

Each TCR beta library was made by quantitative 5'-RACE that incorporated molecular barcodes. TCRdb re-analysed the 5' RACE reads in MiXCR, keeping a single row per CDR3 protein. The sample contains fewer than 180,000 distinct CDR3 sequences, under 45% of which appear only once. Trimming pared 4 bases from V and 6 bases from J, leaving 13 bases between. The CDR3 has 14 amino acids. The germline V gene encodes CDR1 LGHNA and CDR2 YSLEER. This TCR was recovered from a male donor with ankylosing spondylitis. Sequences were obtained from synovial fluid, either unsorted or a sorted T cell fraction (not recorded which). J is TRBJ2-1 and V is TRBV4-3; D remains unclear. Here the CDR3 reads CASSPRVILNEQFF. CDR3 nucleotide sequence: TGCGCCAGCAGCCCAAGAGTTATACTCAATGAGCAGTTCTTC.